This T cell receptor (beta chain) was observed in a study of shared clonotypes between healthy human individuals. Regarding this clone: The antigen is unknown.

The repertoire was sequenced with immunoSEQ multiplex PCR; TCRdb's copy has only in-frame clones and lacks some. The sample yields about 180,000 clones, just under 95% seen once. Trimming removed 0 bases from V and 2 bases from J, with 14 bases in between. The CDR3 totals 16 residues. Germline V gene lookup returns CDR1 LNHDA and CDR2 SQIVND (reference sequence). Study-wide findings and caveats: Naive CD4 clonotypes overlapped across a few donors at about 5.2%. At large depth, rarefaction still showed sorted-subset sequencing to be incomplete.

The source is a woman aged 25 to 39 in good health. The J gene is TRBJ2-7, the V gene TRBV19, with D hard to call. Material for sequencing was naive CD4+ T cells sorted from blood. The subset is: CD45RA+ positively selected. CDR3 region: CASSIDFGGIPYEQYF. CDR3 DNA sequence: TGTGCCAGTAGTATAGACTTCGGTGGGATCCCCTACGAGCAGTACTTC.